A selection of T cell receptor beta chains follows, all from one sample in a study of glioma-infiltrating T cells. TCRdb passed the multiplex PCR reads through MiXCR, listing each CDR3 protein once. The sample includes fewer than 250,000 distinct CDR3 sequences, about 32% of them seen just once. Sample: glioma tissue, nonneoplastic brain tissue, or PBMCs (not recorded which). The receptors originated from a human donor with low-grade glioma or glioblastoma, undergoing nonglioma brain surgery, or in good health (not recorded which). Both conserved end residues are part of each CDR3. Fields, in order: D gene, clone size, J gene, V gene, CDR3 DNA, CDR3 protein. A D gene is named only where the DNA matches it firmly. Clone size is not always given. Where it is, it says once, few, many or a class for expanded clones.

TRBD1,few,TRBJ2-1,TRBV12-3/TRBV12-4,TGTGCCAGCAGTCCGACAGGGGAGTCCTACAATGAGCAGTTCTTC,CASSPTGESYNEQFF
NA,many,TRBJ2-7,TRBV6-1,TGTGCCAGCAGTGAAGTTCAGGGCTCCTACGAGCAGTACTTC,CASSEVQGSYEQYF
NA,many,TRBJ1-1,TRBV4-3,TGCGCCAGCACCTCAGATGGAGGGGGAGGGAACACTGAAGCTTTCTTT,CASTSDGGGGNTEAFF
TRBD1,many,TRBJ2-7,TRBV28,TGTGCCAGCAGTTCCCGAAACCGGGACAGCCTTGAGTACTTC,CASSSRNRDSLEYF
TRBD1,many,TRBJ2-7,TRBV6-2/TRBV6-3,TGTGCCAGCAGTCGGGACAGTCTCTACGAGCAGTACTTC,CASSRDSLYEQYF
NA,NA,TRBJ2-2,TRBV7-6,TGTGCCAGCAGCTTAGCGCATAGCGGAGGAGGAGGGGCCGGGGAGCTGTTTTTT,CASSLAHSGGGGAGELFF
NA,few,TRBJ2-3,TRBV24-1,TGTGCCTCCGGGGACAAAAGCACAGATACGCAGTATTTT,CASGDKSTDTQYF
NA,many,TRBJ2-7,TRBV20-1,TGCAGTGCTAGGACGGGGAAAAGCTCCTACGAGCAGTACTTC,CSARTGKSSYEQYF
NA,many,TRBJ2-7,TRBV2,TGTGCCAGCACTAGATTGAGGCGGGACGACGAGCAGTACTTC,CASTRLRRDDEQYF
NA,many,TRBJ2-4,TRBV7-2,TGTGCCAGCAGCTCAGGGGTGGCCAAAAACATTCAGTACTTC,CASSSGVAKNIQYF
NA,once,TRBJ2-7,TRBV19,TGTGCCAGCCCAGGGACTGCGGTCTCCTACGAGCAGTACTTC,CASPGTAVSYEQYF
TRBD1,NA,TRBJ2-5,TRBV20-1,TGCAGTGCTACCCTCGGGACAGCACAGGAGACCCAGTACTTC,CSATLGTAQETQYF
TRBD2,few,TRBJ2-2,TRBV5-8,TGTGCCAGCAGCCCCATAGCGGGAGGAAAACCCGGGGAGCTGTTTTTT,CASSPIAGGKPGELFF